These 16 T cell receptor beta chains were all obtained from the same sample, sequenced in a study of neurological immune-mediated disorders. Time point in this sample: longitudinal time-point 2. MiXCR, run by TCRdb on the 5' RACE reads, gives a single entry per CDR3 protein. The sample has 81,000 or so distinct CDR3 sequences; 13% are singletons. Sample: PBMCs. The receptors originated from a female donor with HTLV-1-associated myelopathy (HAM/TSP).

This clonotype was observed many times. This chain uses TRBV4-2 with TRBJ2-3; 9 nucleotides align to TRBD2. This CDR3 is built from 16 residues. CDR1 LGHNA and CDR2 YNFKEQ come from the germline V gene. V was pared by 1 base and J by 2 bases, with 4 bases of the junction left unmatched. CDR3 region: CASSQGRGGNTDTQYF. The CDR3, as DNA: TGTGCCAGCAGCCAAGGGCGGGGGGGCAACACAGATACGCAGTATTTT.

This sequence joins TRBV20-1 and TRBJ2-7; 8 positions match TRBD1. This CDR3 is 15 amino acids long. V gave up 5 bases and J gave up 3 bases; unmatched junction bases: 12. Germline-derived CDR1 and CDR2 are DFQATT and SNEGSKA (reference sequence). The CDR3: CSAHRRQGPGYEQYF. In DNA form, the CDR3 reads TGCAGTGCTCACAGAAGACAGGGGCCGGGCTACGAGCAGTACTTC.

The table lists this clonotype with many counts. This sequence joins TRBV20-1 and TRBJ2-1; D gene ambiguous. V was cut by 5 bases and J by 4 bases, with 12 bases left in between. The V gene's germline CDR1 is DFQATT and CDR2 SNEGSKA (reference sequence). This CDR3 comprises 13 residues. CDR3 DNA sequence: TGCAGTGCTGAAACAAATTTGTACAATGAGCAGTTCTTC. It translates to CSAETNLYNEQFF.

This sequence joins TRBV7-2 and TRBJ2-3; D might be TRBD1 (6 bases). CDR1 is SGHTA and CDR2 is FQGNSA in the germline V gene. The CDR3 has 15 residues. With 4 bases removed from V and 6 bases from J, the gap between germline ends came to 17 bases. CDR3 amino acids: CASSYWDKRGDTQYF. CDR3 in DNA: TGTGCCAGCAGCTACTGGGACAAACGGGGCGATACGCAGTATTTT. Based on the CDR3 plus reference TRBV7-2 and TRBJ2-3, the full variable domain is GAGVSQSPSNKVTEKGKDVELRCDPISGHTALYWYRQSLGQGLEFLIYFQGNSAPDKSGLPSDRFSAERTGGSVSTLTIQRTQQEDSAVYLCASSYWDKRGDTQYFGPGTRLTVL.

This clonotype was found many times. The gene calls are TRBV7-2 and TRBJ1-1; D uncertain. The CDR3 covers 13 residues. Trimming took off 3 bases at V and 1 base at J, with 6 bases between the two ends. Germline-derived CDR1 and CDR2 are SGHTA and FQGNSA. CDR3 loop: CASSLEANTEAFF. The CDR3 region has the DNA TGTGCCAGCAGCTTGGAAGCGAACACTGAAGCTTTCTTT.

This clonotype came up many times. The chain joins TRBV5-1 to TRBJ2-1; a weak D match, TRBD1 (5 bases). The germline gives CDR1 SGHRS, CDR2 YFSETQ. V shed 4 bases and J shed 7 bases, with 12 bases lying between them. The CDR3 spans 13 residues. The CDR3 loop is CASSPDKGNEQFF. CDR3 DNA sequence: TGCGCCAGCAGCCCCGACAAGGGGAATGAGCAGTTCTTC.

This clonotype was found many times. The rearrangement links TRBV18 to TRBJ2-1; 7 nucleotides match TRBD1. Germline V gene lookup returns CDR1 KGHSH and CDR2 LQKENI. The V and J ends lost 6 bases and 4 bases, in that order; junction bases with no gene match: 9. The CDR3 is 15 residues long. The CDR3 protein is CASSSPTGRYNEQFF. CDR3 sequence (DNA): TGTGCCAGCTCCTCCCCGACAGGGCGATACAATGAGCAGTTCTTC.

This clonotype was detected ten times or more. The V call is TRBV12-3 or TRBV12-4, the J call TRBJ1-5; perhaps TRBD1 as D (6 bases). The CDR3 is made up of 14 amino acids. The V gene lost 1 base and the J gene lost 7 bases, with 11 bases spanning the gap. In DNA, the CDR3 is TGTGCCAGCAGTTTAGGGGACATCATACAGCCCCAGCATTTT. Residues: CASSLGDIIQPQHF.

This clonotype has a count of ten or more. The gene calls are TRBV3-1 and TRBJ2-7; D is uncertain. The CDR3 consists of 15 residues. Per the germline V gene, CDR1 is LGHDT and CDR2 is YNNKEL (reference sequence). Trimming stripped 4 bases from V and 4 bases from J, with 17 bases between. CDR3 sequence reads: CASSREPFKGYEQYF. The CDR3 nucleotides read TGTGCCAGCAGCCGAGAACCCTTCAAGGGATACGAGCAGTACTTC.

This clonotype has at least ten counts. V is TRBV6-1 and J is TRBJ2-7, with 7 positions matching TRBD1. V lost 6 bases and J lost 0; bases outside the gene matches: 2. Per the germline V gene, CDR1 is MNHNS and CDR2 is SASEGT. The length of the CDR3 is 13 residues. The CDR3 DNA reads as TGTGCCAGCAGACAGGGGAACTCCTACGAGCAGTACTTC. Translated: CASRQGNSYEQYF.

The CDR3 sequence: CASSPQPRGETQYF. CDR3 nucleotides: TGTGCCAGCAGCCCCCAGCCCAGAGGAGAGACCCAGTACTTC. This sequence joins TRBV11-3 and TRBJ2-5; D not certain. Germline lookup yields CDR1 SGHNT and CDR2 YENEEA. The CDR3 has 14 amino acids. V lost 5 bases to trimming and J lost 4 bases, with 14 bases between them.

At least ten counts were recorded for this clonotype. The genes are TRBV4-1 and TRBJ2-7, with D possibly being TRBD2 (7 bases). Germline loops: CDR1 MGHRA, CDR2 YSYEKL. The CDR3 loop spans 14 amino acids. Trimming pared 3 bases from V and 3 bases from J, leaving 12 bases between. CDR3 protein: CASSHRGGDYEQYF. The CDR3 nucleotides read TGCGCCAGCAGCCATCGAGGGGGGGACTACGAGCAGTACTTC.

This clonotype was counted ten times or more. The rearrangement joins TRBV29-1 to TRBJ2-3; D not resolved. CDR1 SQVTM and CDR2 ANQGSEA come from the germline V gene. Deletions cut 8 bases from V and 2 bases from J, with 11 bases between. The CDR3 covers 12 residues. This CDR3 is CSSLPNTDTQYF. The CDR3 DNA is TGCAGCTCATTACCTAACACAGATACGCAGTATTTT.

This clonotype was detected many times. J is TRBJ1-6 and V is TRBV4-1; D perhaps matches TRBD1 (5 bases). Germline V gives CDR1 MGHRA, CDR2 YSYEKL. This CDR3 is 15 amino acids long. V was clipped by 2 bases and J by 6 bases, with 11 bases between them. CDR3 amino acids: CASSQPTGRNSPLHF. The CDR3, as DNA: TGCGCCAGCAGCCAACCTACAGGCCGTAATTCACCCCTCCACTTT.

This clonotype was detected ten times or more. This rearrangement joins TRBV7-2 to TRBJ2-7; TRBD2 might be the D (5 bases). The V end lost 0 bases, the J end lost 3 bases, and 12 bases lay between the germline ends. CDR3 length: 15 amino acids. Germline values: CDR1 SGHTA, CDR2 FQGNSA. The CDR3 DNA follows: TGTGCCAGCAGCTTAGCCTCCGGGAACCTCTACGAGCAGTACTTC. This translates into CASSLASGNLYEQYF.

This clonotype was seen at least ten times. This chain links TRBV20-1 with TRBJ2-7; tentative D call: TRBD1 (6 bases). Trimming removed 6 bases from V and 2 bases from J, with 11 bases in between. CDR1 and CDR2 from the germline V gene are DFQATT and SNEGSKA (reference sequence). The CDR3 runs to 12 residues. In DNA, the CDR3 is TGCAGTGCCCCAGGGGTGACCTACGAGCAGTACTTC. Amino acids: CSAPGVTYEQYF.